This T cell receptor beta chain was recorded in a study of T cells in Graves' hyperthyroidism and ophthalmopathy. Overall study context: Peripheral blood was taken when the disease was first diagnosed, before any treatment began. General study points: Ophthalmopathy was told apart from stable hyperthyroidism by a 13 V-J model.

Amplified TCR beta CDR3 regions derived from RNA transcripts. The study used the HTBI primer set for a first-round RT-PCR of the TCR CDR3. TCRdb reprocessed the multiplex PCR reads with MiXCR, giving one entry per CDR3 protein. This table has some 370,000 distinct CDR3 sequences, roughly 13% appearing once. The length of the CDR3 is 16 residues. V shed 1 base, J shed 2 bases, and the junction held 4 bases outside the gene matches. Germline assignment: CDR1 SGHRS and CDR2 YFSETQ. Patients were excluded for uncontrolled infection, other autoimmune disease, pregnancy or lactation. Using around 10 ml of fresh peripheral blood, PBMCs were prepared. With respect to this clonotype: Its antigen is currently unknown.

The sample consisted of blood. The chain combines TRBV5-1 with TRBJ2-2; 8 nucleotides line up with TRBD1. The sequence derives from a man aged 50 to 59 with Graves' ophthalmopathy. CDR3 nucleotides: TGCGCCAGCAGCTTGCAGGGGGCTGGTAACACCGGGGAGCTGTTTTTT. Amino acid sequence: CASSLQGAGNTGELFF.